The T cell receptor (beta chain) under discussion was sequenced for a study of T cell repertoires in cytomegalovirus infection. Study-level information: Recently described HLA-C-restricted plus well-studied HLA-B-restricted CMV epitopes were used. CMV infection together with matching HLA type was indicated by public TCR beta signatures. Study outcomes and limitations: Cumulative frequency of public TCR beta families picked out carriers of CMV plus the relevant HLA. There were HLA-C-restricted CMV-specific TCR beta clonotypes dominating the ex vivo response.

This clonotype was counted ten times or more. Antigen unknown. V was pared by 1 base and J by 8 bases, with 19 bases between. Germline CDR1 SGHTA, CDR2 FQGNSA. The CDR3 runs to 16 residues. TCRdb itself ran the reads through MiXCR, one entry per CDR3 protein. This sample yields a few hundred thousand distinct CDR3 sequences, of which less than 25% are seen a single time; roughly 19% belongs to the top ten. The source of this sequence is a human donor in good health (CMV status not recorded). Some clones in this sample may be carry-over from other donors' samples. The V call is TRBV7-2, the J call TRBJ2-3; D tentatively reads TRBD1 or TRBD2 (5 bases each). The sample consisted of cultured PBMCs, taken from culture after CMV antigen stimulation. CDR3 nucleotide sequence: TGTGCCAGCAGCTTAGGATCCGTGGCTGGGGGTCGTACGCAGTATTTT. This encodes CASSLGSVAGGRTQYF.